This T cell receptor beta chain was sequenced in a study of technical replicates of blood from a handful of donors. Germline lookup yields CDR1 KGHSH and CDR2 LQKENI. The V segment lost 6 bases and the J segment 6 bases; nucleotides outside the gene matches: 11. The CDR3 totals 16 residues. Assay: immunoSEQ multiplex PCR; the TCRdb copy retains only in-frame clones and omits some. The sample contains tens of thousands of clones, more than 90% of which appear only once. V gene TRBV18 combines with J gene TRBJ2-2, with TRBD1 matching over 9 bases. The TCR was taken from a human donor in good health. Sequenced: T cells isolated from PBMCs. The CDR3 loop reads CASSLGQGGSAGELFF. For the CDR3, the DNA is TGTGCCAGCTCTTTGGGACAGGGAGGAAGCGCCGGGGAGCTGTTTTTT.